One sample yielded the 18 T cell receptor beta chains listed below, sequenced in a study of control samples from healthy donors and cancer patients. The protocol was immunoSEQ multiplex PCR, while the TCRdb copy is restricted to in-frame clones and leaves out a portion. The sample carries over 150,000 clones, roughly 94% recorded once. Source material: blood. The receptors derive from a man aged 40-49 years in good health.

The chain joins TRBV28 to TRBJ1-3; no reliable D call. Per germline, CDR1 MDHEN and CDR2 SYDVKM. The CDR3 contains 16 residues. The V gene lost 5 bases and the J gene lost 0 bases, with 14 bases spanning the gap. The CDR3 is CASSPQTARSGNTIYF. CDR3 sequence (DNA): TGTGCCAGCAGTCCCCAGACGGCTCGCTCTGGAAACACCATATATTTT.

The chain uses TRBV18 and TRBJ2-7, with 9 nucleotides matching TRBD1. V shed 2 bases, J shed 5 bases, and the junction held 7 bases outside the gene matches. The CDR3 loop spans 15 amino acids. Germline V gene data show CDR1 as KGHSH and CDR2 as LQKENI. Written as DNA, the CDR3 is TGTGCCAGCTCACCATACGGGACAGGGAACGACGAGCAGTACTTC. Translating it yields CASSPYGTGNDEQYF.

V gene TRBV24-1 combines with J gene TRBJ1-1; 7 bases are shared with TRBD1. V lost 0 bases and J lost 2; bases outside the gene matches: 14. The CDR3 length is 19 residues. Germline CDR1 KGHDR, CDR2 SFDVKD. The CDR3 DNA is TGTGCCACCAGTGATTTGGGAGCGCACCAGAACAGGGGAAACACTGAAGCTTTCTTT. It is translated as CATSDLGAHQNRGNTEAFF.

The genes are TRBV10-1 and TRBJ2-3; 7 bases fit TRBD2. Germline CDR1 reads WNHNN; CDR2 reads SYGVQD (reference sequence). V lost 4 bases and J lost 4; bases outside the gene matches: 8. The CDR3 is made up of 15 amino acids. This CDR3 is CASSASGGRSDTQYF. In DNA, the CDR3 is TGCGCCAGCAGTGCCTCCGGGGGGAGGTCAGATACGCAGTATTTT.

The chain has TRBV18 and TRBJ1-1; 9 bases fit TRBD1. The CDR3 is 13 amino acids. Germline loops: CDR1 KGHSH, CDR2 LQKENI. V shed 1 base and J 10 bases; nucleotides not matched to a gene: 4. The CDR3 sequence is CASSPQDRGAAFF. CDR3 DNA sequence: TGTGCCAGCTCACCACAAGACAGGGGGGCAGCTTTCTTT.

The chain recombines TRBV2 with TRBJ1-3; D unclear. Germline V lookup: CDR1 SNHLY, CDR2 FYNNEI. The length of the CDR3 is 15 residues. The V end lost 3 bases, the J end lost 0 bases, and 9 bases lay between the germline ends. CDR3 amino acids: CASSDGFYSGNTIYF. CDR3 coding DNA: TGTGCCAGCAGTGATGGGTTCTACTCTGGAAACACCATATATTTT.

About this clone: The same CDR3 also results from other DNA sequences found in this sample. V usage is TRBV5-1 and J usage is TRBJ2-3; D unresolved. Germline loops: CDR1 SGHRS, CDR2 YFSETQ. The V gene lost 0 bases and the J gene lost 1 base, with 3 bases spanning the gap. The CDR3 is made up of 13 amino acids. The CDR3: CASSLGGTDTQYF. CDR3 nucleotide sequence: TGCGCCAGCAGCTTGGGGGGCACAGATACGCAGTATTTT. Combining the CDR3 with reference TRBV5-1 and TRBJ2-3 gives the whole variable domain KAGVTQTPRYLIKTRGQQVTLSCSPISGHRSVSWYQQTPGQGLQFLFEYFSETQRNKGNFPGRFSGRQFSNSRSEMNVSTLELGDSALYLCASSLGGTDTQYFGPGTRLTVL.

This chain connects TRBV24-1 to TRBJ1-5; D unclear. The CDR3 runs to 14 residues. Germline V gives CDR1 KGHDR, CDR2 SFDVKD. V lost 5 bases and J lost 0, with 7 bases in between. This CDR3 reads CATSAGYSNQPQHF. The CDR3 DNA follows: TGTGCCACCAGTGCCGGGTATAGCAATCAGCCCCAGCATTTT.

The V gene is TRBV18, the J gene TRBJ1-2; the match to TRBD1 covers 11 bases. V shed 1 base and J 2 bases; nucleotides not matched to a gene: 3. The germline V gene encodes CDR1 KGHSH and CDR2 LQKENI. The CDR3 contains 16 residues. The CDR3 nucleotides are TGTGCCAGCTCACCACTTGGGACAGGGGGAAACTATGGCTACACCTTC. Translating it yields CASSPLGTGGNYGYTF.

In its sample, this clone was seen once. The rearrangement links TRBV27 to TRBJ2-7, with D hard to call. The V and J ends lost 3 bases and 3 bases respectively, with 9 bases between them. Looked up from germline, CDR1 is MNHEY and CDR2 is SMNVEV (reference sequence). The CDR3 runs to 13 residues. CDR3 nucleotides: TGTGCCAGCAGTTTCGGCGGCTTCTACGAGCAGTACTTC. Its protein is CASSFGGFYEQYF.

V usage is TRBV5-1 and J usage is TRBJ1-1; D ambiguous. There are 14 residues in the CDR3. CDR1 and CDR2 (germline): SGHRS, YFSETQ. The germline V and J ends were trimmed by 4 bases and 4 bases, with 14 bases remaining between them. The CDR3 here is CASSPALRGTEAFF. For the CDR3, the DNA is TGCGCCAGCAGCCCGGCCCTACGCGGCACTGAAGCTTTCTTT.

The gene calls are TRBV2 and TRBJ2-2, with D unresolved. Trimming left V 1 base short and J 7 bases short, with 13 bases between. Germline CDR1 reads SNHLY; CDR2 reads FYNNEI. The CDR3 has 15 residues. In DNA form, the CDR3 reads TGTGCCAGCAGTGAAGGCGGTTCCCCCGGCGGGGAGCTGTTTTTT. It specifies CASSEGGSPGGELFF.

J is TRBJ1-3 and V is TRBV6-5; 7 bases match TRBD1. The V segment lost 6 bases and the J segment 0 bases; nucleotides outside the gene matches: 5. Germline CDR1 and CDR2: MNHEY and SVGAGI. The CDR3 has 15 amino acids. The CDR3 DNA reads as TGTGCCAGCAGAGCCGGGACAGTCTCTGGAAACACCATATATTTT. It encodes CASRAGTVSGNTIYF.

CDR3 protein: CASSETGAQPQHF. DNA for the CDR3: TGTGCCAGCAGTGAAACAGGGGCTCAGCCCCAGCATTTT. V usage is TRBV6-1 and J usage is TRBJ1-5; TRBD1 aligns across 7 bases. The junction had 1 base not matched to a gene; V was cut back by 2 bases and J by 6 bases. Per the germline V gene, CDR1 is MNHNS and CDR2 is SASEGT. The CDR3 contains 13 residues.

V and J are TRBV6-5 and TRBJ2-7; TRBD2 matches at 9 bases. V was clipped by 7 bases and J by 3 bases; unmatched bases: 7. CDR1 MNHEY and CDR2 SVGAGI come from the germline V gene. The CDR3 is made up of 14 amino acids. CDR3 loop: CASKAGGTGYEQYF. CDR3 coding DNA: TGTGCCAGCAAAGCGGGGGGAACAGGCTACGAGCAGTACTTC.

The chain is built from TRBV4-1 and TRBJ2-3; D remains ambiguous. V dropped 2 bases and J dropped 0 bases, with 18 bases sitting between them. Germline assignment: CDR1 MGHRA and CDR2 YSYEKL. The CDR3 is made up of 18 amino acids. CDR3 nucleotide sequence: TGCGCCAGCAGCCAATACTACCGGAGAGCCACTAGCACAGATACGCAGTATTTT. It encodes CASSQYYRRATSTDTQYF.

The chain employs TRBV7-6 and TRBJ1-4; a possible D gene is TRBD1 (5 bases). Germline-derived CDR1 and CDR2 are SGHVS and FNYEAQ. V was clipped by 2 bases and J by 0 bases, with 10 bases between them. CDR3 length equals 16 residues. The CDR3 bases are TGTGCCAGCAGCTTAACGGGGCCCACAACTAATGAAAAACTGTTTTTT. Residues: CASSLTGPTTNEKLFF.

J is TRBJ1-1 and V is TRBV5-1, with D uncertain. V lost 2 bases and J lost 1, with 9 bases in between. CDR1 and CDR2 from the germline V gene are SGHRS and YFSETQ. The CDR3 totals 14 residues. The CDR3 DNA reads TGCGCCAGCAGCTTTCAGGCCACGAACACTGAAGCTTTCTTT. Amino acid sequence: CASSFQATNTEAFF.